This T cell receptor beta chain was sequenced in a study of OX40 agonist ivuxolimab in advanced cancers. Across the whole study: From 23 to 79 years was the age range, with a mean of around 57 years, and around 84% were male. Whole-study findings and limits: On average, CD8+ T cells had more expanded clones than CD4+. Dose levels from 0.1 to 3.0 mg/kg saw CD4+ and CD8+ blood T cells expand clonally by week 6. Normalized expansion of T-cell clones was also low for some nonresponders.

Some clones are missing from TCRdb's copy, which holds only in-frame ones; the method was immunoSEQ multiplex PCR. The sample consists of tens of thousands of clones, roughly 85% of them appearing once. The CDR3 is made up of 14 amino acids. CDR1 and CDR2 from the germline V gene are SGHTA and FQGNSA. V lost 5 bases and J 0 bases, leaving 11 bases between the germline ends. Worth noting for this clone: The antigen is not known.

This specimen consisted of CD4+ or CD8+ T cells sorted from blood, obtained in a trial of the OX40 agonist ivuxolimab. The chain has TRBV7-2 and TRBJ2-7; weak D call: TRBD1 (6 bases). This receptor was identified in an adult with an advanced solid tumor such as melanoma, head and neck, liver or kidney cancer. This chain's CDR3 is CASSPDSNSYEQYF. CDR3 in DNA: TGTGCCAGCAGCCCGGACAGTAACTCCTACGAGCAGTACTTC.